These 20 T cell receptor beta chains were sequenced from one sample in a study of cytomegalovirus exposure and HLA in healthy donors. Use of 60 Vbeta and 13 Jbeta primers characterized the PCR. Profiling relied on immunoSEQ multiplex PCR, and the TCRdb table lists in-frame clones only, not all of them. The data contain 90,000 or so clones, 55% to 75% of them seen just once; the ten biggest clones take up more than 15%. The sequenced sample was PBMCs. The receptors were sampled from a woman aged 18 to 35 in good health and CMV-seropositive.

This chain links TRBV28 with TRBJ2-7, with D tentatively TRBD1 (6 bases). Germline V gene lookup returns CDR1 MDHEN and CDR2 SYDVKM. The CDR3 runs to 15 residues. Trimming removed 5 bases at V and 9 bases at J, with 23 bases between. In DNA, the CDR3 is TGTGCCAGCAGTCCCGCAGGGGCTCAACTTGGGGGGCAGTACTTC. Protein: CASSPAGAQLGGQYF.

This clone was seen only a few times. The chain combines TRBV19 with TRBJ2-5; 10 bases are shared with TRBD1. V dropped 5 bases and J dropped 3; count of bases not matched to a gene: 15. CDR3 length: 18 amino acids. Germline CDR1 and CDR2: LNHDA and SQIVND (reference sequence). The CDR3 sequence: CASSSLDRGLVGKETQYF. Written as DNA, the CDR3 is TGTGCCAGTAGTTCACTTGACAGGGGGCTTGTGGGGAAAGAGACCCAGTACTTC.

J is TRBJ2-3 and V is TRBV7-9; the D gene is possibly TRBD1 (5 bases). The CDR3 is 13 residues long. The V gene's germline CDR1 is SEHNR and CDR2 FQNEAQ (reference sequence). With 4 bases removed from V and 5 bases from J, the gap between germline ends came to 10 bases. DNA for the CDR3: TGTGCCAGCAGCTCCCTTAGGGGAGATACGCAGTATTTT. As protein: CASSSLRGDTQYF.

This chain uses TRBV14 with TRBJ2-1, with 7 bases matching TRBD1. The CDR3 sequence is 16 residues long. V lost 2 bases and J lost 9; bases outside the gene matches: 13. The germline gives CDR1 SGHDN, CDR2 FVKESK. The CDR3 DNA reads as TGTGCCAGCAGCCAAAACAGGGGAGTTAGGGACGCTGAGCAGTTCTTC. It encodes CASSQNRGVRDAEQFF. Looking up the rest from reference TRBV14 and TRBJ2-1 gives the full variable domain: EAGVTQFPSHSVIEKGQTVTLRCDPISGHDNLYWYRRVMGKEIKFLLHFVKESKQDESGMPNNRFLAERTGGTYSTLKVQPAELEDSGVYFCASSQNRGVRDAEQFFGPGTRLTVL.

On this clone itself: The DNA is omitted, as the CDR3 cannot be located on it reliably, and the CDR3 follows TCRdb's listing. The gene calls are TRBV28 and TRBJ1-6; TRBD1 is taken as the D call from the table, unchecked against the DNA. From germline, CDR1 is MDHEN and CDR2 SYDVKM. The CDR3 spans 16 residues, counting both ends. CDR3 sequence: CASSFLAGESDSPLHF.

The rearrangement links TRBV7-2 to TRBJ2-1, with 7 bases lining up with TRBD2. V was clipped by 8 bases and J by 0 bases; unmatched bases: 7. CDR1 SGHTA and CDR2 FQGNSA come from the germline V gene. The CDR3 is 15 amino acids. In DNA form, the CDR3 reads TGTGCCAGCCTCTGGCGGGGGTCCTCCTACAATGAGCAGTTCTTC. It codes for CASLWRGSSYNEQFF.

The rearrangement links TRBV19 to TRBJ2-5; 10 positions match TRBD2. With V trimmed by 6 bases and J by 1 base, 8 bases remained unmatched. CDR3 size: 16 residues. Germline V CDR1 and CDR2: LNHDA, SQIVND (reference sequence). The DNA for the CDR3 is TGTGCCAGTAGCACACTCGGACTAGCGGCCCAAGAGACCCAGTACTTC. Amino acid sequence: CASSTLGLAAQETQYF.

The chain uses TRBV6-5 and TRBJ2-1; a weak D match, TRBD2 (5 bases). CDR3 length: 11 residues. Trimming stripped 6 bases from V and 12 bases from J, with 12 bases between. The germline CDR1 and CDR2 sequences are MNHEY and SVGAGI. CDR3 protein: CASSRGSRQFF. The CDR3 nucleotides read TGTGCCAGCAGCCGAGGGAGCCGGCAGTTCTTC.

This clone was counted between two and nine times. Different DNA sequences within this sample yield the same CDR3. This chain links TRBV29-1 with TRBJ2-1; tentatively, D is TRBD2 (5 bases). V was clipped by 3 bases and J by 4 bases, with 7 bases between them. The CDR3 spans 12 residues. CDR1 is SQVTM and CDR2 is ANQGSEA in the germline V gene. The CDR3 nucleotides are TGCAGCGTTGATCCGGGGTACAATGAGCAGTTCTTC. This encodes CSVDPGYNEQFF.

This clone was recorded once. The rearrangement joins TRBV7-9 to TRBJ2-2, with D perhaps TRBD2 (5 bases). Trimming pared 5 bases from V and 8 bases from J, leaving 15 bases between. This CDR3 is built from 14 residues. Germline V CDR1 and CDR2: SEHNR, FQNEAQ (reference sequence). The DNA of the CDR3 is TGTGCCAGCAGCCTCGCGGGTTTCTCAGGGGAGCTGTTTTTT. Translation gives CASSLAGFSGELFF.

This clone was picked up a small number of times. The rearrangement uses TRBV27 and TRBJ1-1; TRBD1 aligns across 7 bases. The CDR3 length is 16 residues. CDR1 is MNHEY and CDR2 is SMNVEV in the germline V gene (reference sequence). V lost 2 bases and J lost 4; bases outside the gene matches: 10. Written as DNA, the CDR3 is TGTGCCAGCAGTTTAGCTCTGACAGGGTTGGGCACTGAAGCTTTCTTT. Its translation is CASSLALTGLGTEAFF.

The chain has TRBV2 and TRBJ2-1; 11 positions agree with TRBD2. Germline CDR1 reads SNHLY; CDR2 reads FYNNEI. The V and J ends lost 8 bases and 5 bases, in that order; junction bases with no gene match: 14. This CDR3 is 17 amino acids long. Here the CDR3 reads CASSDRSGRAGNNEQFF. CDR3 DNA sequence: TGTGCCAGCTCAGACCGTAGCGGGAGGGCAGGCAACAATGAGCAGTTCTTC.

The chain is built from TRBV28 and TRBJ2-7; a weak D match, TRBD2 (5 bases). The CDR3 spans 14 residues. CDR1 and CDR2 (germline): MDHEN, SYDVKM. With 7 bases removed from V and 1 base from J, the gap between germline ends came to 14 bases. CDR3 sequence reads: CASMTGSLSYEQYF. CDR3 DNA sequence: TGTGCCAGCATGACGGGGAGCCTTTCCTACGAGCAGTACTTC.

This clone was seen a single time. The V and J genes are TRBV6-1 and TRBJ1-5; D gene unclear. Per germline, CDR1 MNHNS and CDR2 SASEGT. This CDR3 spans 16 amino acids. The ends were cut back, 2 bases at V and 4 bases at J, with 15 bases in the middle. CDR3 coding DNA: TGTGCCAGCAGTGAAAGCGTCGGCCCCTTAAATCAGCCCCAGCATTTT. Its protein product is CASSESVGPLNQPQHF.

The chain uses TRBV11-2 and TRBJ2-3, with 7 bases fitting TRBD2. The V segment lost 2 bases and the J segment 2 bases; nucleotides outside the gene matches: 4. Germline V gene data show CDR1 as SGHAT and CDR2 as FQNNGV. The CDR3 loop spans 15 amino acids. As DNA, the CDR3 is TGTGCCAGCAGCTTATCGGGGGGTTACACAGATACGCAGTATTTT. Protein sequence: CASSLSGGYTDTQYF. Complete variable domain (other parts from reference TRBV11-2 and TRBJ2-3): EAGVAQSPRYKIIEKRQSVAFWCNPISGHATLYWYQQILGQGPKLLIQFQNNGVVDDSQLPKDRFSAERLKGVDSTLKIQPAKLEDSAVYLCASSLSGGYTDTQYFGPGTRLTVL.

The gene calls are TRBV6-5 and TRBJ1-2, with 9 bases matching TRBD1. After removal of 2 bases from V and 8 bases from J, the junction contained 9 bases not matched to a gene. The CDR3 is 15 amino acids. Per the germline V gene, CDR1 is MNHEY and CDR2 is SVGAGI. This CDR3 is CASSYTAQGAWGYTF. The CDR3 nucleotides read TGTGCCAGCAGTTACACCGCACAGGGGGCTTGGGGCTACACCTTC.

This clone was counted only a few times. The chain has TRBV29-1 and TRBJ2-1; D call uncertain. This CDR3 comprises 15 residues. Looked up from germline, CDR1 is SQVTM and CDR2 is ANQGSEA. V lost 7 bases to trimming and J lost 0 bases, with 16 bases between them. The CDR3 loop reads CSASPLLSSYNEQFF. The DNA for the CDR3 is TGCAGCGCCTCCCCCCTCCTGAGCTCCTACAATGAGCAGTTCTTC.

This clone has just a few counts. The J gene is TRBJ2-3, the V gene TRBV18; TRBD1 agrees at 8 bases. The CDR3 length is 18 residues. J gave up 4 bases and V 4 bases, and 16 bases lay outside the gene matches. Germline CDR1 is KGHSH and CDR2 is LQKENI. CDR3 loop: CASSQLGQGPDVADTQYF. In DNA form, the CDR3 reads TGTGCCAGCTCACAACTAGGACAGGGCCCCGACGTGGCAGATACGCAGTATTTT.

The chain links TRBV5-8 to TRBJ1-5; D gene ambiguous. V shed 2 bases and J shed 0 bases, with 9 bases lying between them. Germline V lookup: CDR1 SGHTS, CDR2 YDEGEE. The CDR3 covers 15 residues. The CDR3 DNA follows: TGTGCCAGCAGCTTCGCCAGAACTAGCAATCAGCCCCAGCATTTT. Translated, it gives CASSFARTSNQPQHF.

The V gene is TRBV9, the J gene TRBJ2-6, with D possibly TRBD2 on 5 matching bases. The CDR3 length is 16 residues. Per the germline V gene, CDR1 is SGDLS and CDR2 is YYNGEE. The V end lost 4 bases, the J end lost 2 bases, and 13 bases lay between the germline ends. In nucleotides, the CDR3 is TGTGCCAGCAGCCCAACCTTCGGGACTGGGGCCAACGTCCTGACTTTC. Its protein product is CASSPTFGTGANVLTF.